This T cell receptor beta chain emerged from a study of T cells in Graves' hyperthyroidism and ophthalmopathy. Study-wide results and limits: Most clonotypes that expanded in the thyroid above 0.001 also showed up in blood. Ophthalmopathy cases were set apart from stable hyperthyroidism by a 13 V-J model.

This clonotype was recorded a few times. Its antigen remains unidentified. A read error is possible here, since a much larger clone lies one base away. The definition of stable Graves' hyperthyroidism was no ophthalmopathy progression within 18 months. Fresh peripheral blood, more than 9 ml, yielded the PBMCs. The CDR3 spans 15 residues. Losses at the gene ends were 5 bases for V and 10 bases for J; bases not matched to a gene: 12. The germline CDR1 and CDR2 sequences are SGHTA and FQGNSA. Researchers amplified the TCR beta CDR3 regions from RNA transcripts. HTBI primers drove first-round RT-PCR of the TCR CDR3. TCRdb itself ran the multiplex PCR reads through MiXCR, one entry per CDR3 protein. The data hold about 200,000 distinct CDR3 sequences, with roughly 17% observed a single time.

The gene calls are TRBV7-2 and TRBJ2-1; 9 nucleotides match TRBD1. The specimen was blood. The source is a woman aged 45-60 years with Graves' hyperthyroidism. The CDR3, as DNA: TGTGCCAGCAGCCAACCGGGACAGGGAATAGCCGAGCAGTTCTTC. Translation gives CASSQPGQGIAEQFF. Full variable domain (rest looked up from reference TRBV7-2 and TRBJ2-1): GAGVSQSPSNKVTEKGKDVELRCDPISGHTALYWYRQSLGQGLEFLIYFQGNSAPDKSGLPSDRFSAERTGGSVSTLTIQRTQQEDSAVYLCASSQPGQGIAEQFFGPGTRLTVL.